The present T cell receptor beta chain was sequenced within a study of blood T cell repertoires in COVID-19 (TCRdb year 2020). About the full investigation: Samples from collaborators originated in the United States, Italy and Spain and spanned both the acute and convalescent phases of COVID-19. The material from the prospective study consisted of cDNA or gDNA derived from T cells, B-cell-depleted T cells, or PBMCs. Subjects who had been exposed to COVID-19, were actively infected with it, or had recovered from it provided the deeply sampled blood TCRbeta repertoires that made up the dataset. A freely available public database, intended as a resource for researchers studying the immune response to SARS-CoV-2, is where the repertoires were released. The samples were drawn from two sources: the first 160 participants of the ongoing ImmuneRACE study, and 1,254 subjects contributed by 6 global collaborators. A de-identified subject ID, COVID-19 status, age in years and sex were almost always included in the sample metadata. Where available, HLA class I and class II types were obtained from metadata supplied by the sample provider rather than from assay-based typing. General conclusions and limits of the study: Clinical and demographic metadata were provided uncurated, with the amount varying by source and participant.

This clone has a count of ten or more. This clone's antigen is unknown. Nothing much larger sits one base from this clone, and base qualities are not available. Each collaborating institution followed its own protocols to collect whole blood in K2EDTA tubes. Collaborator samples were shipped for TCRbeta analysis as frozen whole blood, isolated PBMCs, or DNA extracted from either sample type. CDR1 and CDR2 (SGHNT, YYREEE) derive from the germline V gene (reference sequence). Compared with germline, V lacks 3 bases and J lacks 6 bases; bases without a gene match: 7. The CDR3 goes from the cysteine to the phenylalanine over 16 residues. Solely the CDR3 DNA is kept, with 48 bases framed from the first base. TCRbeta CDR3 regions were amplified from genomic DNA by means of the immunoSEQ Assay, a bias-controlled multiplex PCR. The authors processed their data as follows. The number of nucleated cells in each sample was estimated from the amplification of reference gene primers within the assay. To quantify the absolute abundance of each unique TCRbeta CDR3 rearrangement, sequence reads were collapsed and filtered. Productive Simpson clonality was computed per sample as the square root of Simpson's diversity index over productive rearrangements. What TCRdb holds here is the immuneACCESS table cut down to in-frame rearrangements. Part of the clones is not present; checked against another copy, under half of the missing clones reflect an unresolved V gene, and the others are unexplained. The DNA gave D and trimming, while V, J and clone size come from that table. The sample table records around 200,000 clones; roughly 90% of these occur just once. The ten largest account for about 1.7% of the sample.

The sequencing sample was made of peripheral blood. This sequence uses TRBV5-4 and TRBJ2-2; a stretch of 11 junction bases matches TRBD2. The TCR was taken from a young man with active or convalescent COVID-19. The CDR3 has the sequence CASSSTSGSAPGELFF. The nucleotides read TGTGCCAGCAGCTCCACTAGCGGGAGTGCTCCCGGGGAGCTGTTTTTT.